This T cell receptor (beta chain) was sequenced in a study of molecular identifiers for immune sequencing clone quantification. V lost 3 bases and J lost 2; bases outside the gene matches: 8. CDR3 length equals 17 residues. Germline V gene sequence: CDR1 MGHRA, CDR2 YSYEKL. This clonotype was found many times. Its antigen is currently unknown. Methods described previously were used for bulk TCR libraries, and listed TCR primers were applied. Via MiXCR, TCRdb re-called the PCR reads, giving one row per CDR3 protein. Found here are approximately 500,000 distinct CDR3 sequences, around a fifth of them singletons; the top ten hold roughly 0.81%. Findings and limits, study-wide: Identical TCR molecules that share a barcode could lead to an underestimation of highly expanded clone sizes. Reportedly, one cell's Jurkat TCR RNA was detected within 1,200,000 naive CD8 cells.

The TCR originated in a human donor in good health. Some libraries in this study had Jurkat cell RNA spiked in. The specimen sequenced was naive CD8+ T cells from blood, with Jurkat cell RNA spiked in. The subset: FACS-sorted CD8+CD4-CCR7+CD45RA+ naive T cells. The chain uses TRBV4-1 and TRBJ2-1; 9 bases are a match to TRBD2. The CDR3 loop reads CASSQWASGDTYNEQFF. CDR3 coding DNA: TGCGCCAGCAGCCAGTGGGCTAGCGGGGATACCTACAATGAGCAGTTCTTC.